The rows below give T cell receptor beta chains drawn from one sample of a study of cytomegalovirus exposure and HLA in healthy donors. Libraries were prepared by immunoSEQ multiplex PCR; TCRdb keeps only in-frame clonotypes and omits some of them. The data show fewer than 250,000 clones, with approximately 82% seen just once and 3% to 4.5% held by the top ten. Sequencing input: PBMCs. Receptors originate from a male donor in good health and CMV-seronegative. Each CDR3 is given with its conserved first and last residue. The D gene is left open where the match is weak. The size entry is marked missing in some rows and otherwise reads once, few, many or a size class.

V gene	J gene	clone size	D gene	CDR3 protein	CDR3 DNA
TRBV19	TRBJ2-1	NA	NA	CASSIGGLRLWNEQFF	TGTGCCAGTAGTATAGGGGGCCTCCGACTCTGGAATGAGCAGTTCTTC
TRBV25-1	TRBJ1-4	few	NA	CASSESYPRGEKLFF	TGTGCCAGCAGTGAGTCTTACCCAAGGGGTGAAAAACTGTTTTTT
TRBV28	TRBJ2-3	NA	NA	CASSGLAGTDTQYF	TGTGCCAGCTCAGGATTAGCGGGCACAGATACGCAGTATTTT
TRBV10-1	TRBJ2-3	few	TRBD2	CASSPGLAGGRADTQYF	TGCGCCAGCAGCCCGGGACTAGCGGGAGGGCGCGCAGATACGCAGTATTTT
TRBV6-6	TRBJ1-1	NA	TRBD1	CASSYLQGGTEAFF	TGTGCCAGCAGTTACCTACAGGGGGGCACTGAAGCTTTCTTT
TRBV9	TRBJ2-1	NA	TRBD2	CASSTDAGGWDEQFF	TGTGCCAGCAGCACAGACGCGGGGGGCTGGGATGAGCAGTTCTTC
TRBV19	TRBJ2-1	once	NA	CASSIPGSYNEQFF	TGTGCCAGTAGTATCCCCGGCTCCTACAATGAGCAGTTCTTC
TRBV9	TRBJ2-3	once	NA	CASSVGASYTDTQYF	TGTGCCAGCAGCGTAGGGGCCAGTTACACAGATACGCAGTATTTT
TRBV9	TRBJ2-1	NA	TRBD2	CASSPRTSGGYEQFF	TGTGCCAGCAGCCCGCGGACTAGCGGGGGCTATGAGCAGTTCTTC
TRBV6-5	TRBJ1-2	NA	NA	CASSSGRGTNYGYTF	TGTGCCAGCAGTTCGGGAAGGGGGACTAACTATGGCTACACCTTC
TRBV7-2	TRBJ2-7	NA	TRBD2	CASSPLAGGPGEQYF	TGTGCCAGCAGCCCATTAGCGGGAGGGCCGGGCGAGCAGTACTTC
TRBV7-3	TRBJ2-6	few	NA	CASSLMLRGANVLTF	TGTGCCAGCAGCTTAATGCTGCGTGGGGCCAACGTCCTGACTTTC
TRBV29-1	TRBJ1-1	NA	TRBD1	CSVAGDRGSTEAFF	TGCAGCGTCGCCGGGGACAGGGGGAGCACTGAAGCTTTCTTT
TRBV28	TRBJ2-4	NA	TRBD2	CASSWLAGGFSAKNIQYF	TGTGCCAGCAGTTGGCTAGCGGGAGGGTTTTCAGCCAAAAACATTCAGTACTTC
TRBV29-1	TRBJ1-1	NA	NA	CSVEQGEAFF	TGCAGCGTTGAACAGGGTGAAGCTTTCTTT
TRBV7-9	TRBJ1-2	NA	NA	CASSLNAGDGYTF	TGTGCCAGCAGCTTAAACGCGGGGGATGGCTACACCTTC
TRBV6-6	TRBJ1-1	NA	NA	CASSWGERVNTEAFF	TGTGCCAGCAGTTGGGGCGAACGCGTAAACACTGAAGCTTTCTTT
TRBV21-1	TRBJ2-3	NA	NA	CASSKRERTRTSGSTDTQYF	TGTGCCAGCAGCAAAAGGGAGAGAACCAGGACTAGCGGGAGCACAGATACGCAGTATTTT
TRBV19	TRBJ2-3	NA	TRBD1	CASRGTGGTDTQYF	TGTGCCAGTAGAGGGACAGGGGGCACAGATACGCAGTATTTT
TRBV30	TRBJ1-5	NA	TRBD1	CAWSLTGLNQPQHF	TGTGCCTGGAGCCTGACAGGGCTCAATCAGCCCCAGCATTTT
TRBV7-9	TRBJ2-1	NA	TRBD1	CASRAGTGGAEQFF	TGTGCCAGCAGAGCCGGGACAGGGGGCGCTGAGCAGTTCTTC
TRBV7-6	TRBJ2-7	NA	TRBD2	CARSFTRLPGTSGRFNEQYF	TGTGCGAGATCCTTTACTCGTCTTCCGGGGACTAGCGGGAGGTTTAACGAGCAGTACTTC
TRBV19	TRBJ1-2	once	NA	CASCPRLPYGYTF	TGTGCCAGCTGCCCCAGGCTACCCTATGGCTACACCTTC
TRBV5-1	TRBJ2-3	NA	NA	CASSLVVGGIYTDTQYF	TGCGCCAGCAGCTTGGTGGTCGGGGGTATTTACACAGATACGCAGTATTTT
TRBV9	TRBJ2-7	NA	TRBD2	CASSPGTSGESYEQYF	TGTGCCAGCAGCCCCGGGACTAGCGGAGAGAGCTACGAGCAGTACTTC
TRBV18	TRBJ2-7	NA	TRBD1	CASSPRDRDRGYEQYF	TGTGCCAGCTCACCGCGGGACCGGGACAGGGGCTACGAGCAGTACTTC
TRBV7-6	TRBJ2-1	NA	NA	CASSLEQWANNEQFF	TGTGCCAGCAGCTTAGAACAATGGGCGAACAATGAGCAGTTCTTC
TRBV14	TRBJ2-1	NA	TRBD2	CASRVAGAPYNEQFF	TGTGCCAGCAGGGTAGCGGGAGCGCCCTACAATGAGCAGTTCTTC
TRBV4-1	TRBJ2-1	NA	TRBD1	CASSLDRGPTYNEQFF	TGCGCCAGCAGCCTAGACAGGGGGCCTACCTACAATGAGCAGTTCTTC
TRBV12-5	TRBJ2-3	few	NA	CASGLLDTQYF	TGTGCTAGTGGTTTACTTGATACGCAGTATTTT
TRBV5-6	TRBJ1-3	few	NA	CASSPVPSGNTIYF	TGTGCCAGCAGCCCGGTCCCCTCTGGAAACACCATATATTTT